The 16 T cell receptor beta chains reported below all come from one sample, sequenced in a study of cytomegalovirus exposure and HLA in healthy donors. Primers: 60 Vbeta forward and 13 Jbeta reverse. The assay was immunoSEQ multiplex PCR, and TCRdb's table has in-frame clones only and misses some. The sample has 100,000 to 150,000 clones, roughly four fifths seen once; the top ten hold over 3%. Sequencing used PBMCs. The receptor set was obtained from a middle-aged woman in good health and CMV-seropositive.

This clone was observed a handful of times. The CDR3, as DNA: TGTGCCAGCAGCTTAAGGGGGACTAGCACAGATACGCAGTATTTT. Translated: CASSLRGTSTDTQYF. This chain connects TRBV7-3 to TRBJ2-3; D may be TRBD2 (6 bases). Trimming took off 1 base at V and 0 bases at J, with 8 bases between the two ends. The CDR3 is 15 amino acids. Germline V gene lookup returns CDR1 SGHTA and CDR2 FQGTGA.

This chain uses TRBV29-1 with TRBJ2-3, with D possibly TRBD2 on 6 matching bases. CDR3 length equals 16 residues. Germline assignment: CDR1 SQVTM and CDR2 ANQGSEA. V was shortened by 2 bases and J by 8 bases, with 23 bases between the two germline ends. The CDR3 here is CSVELGGSGFKGTQYF. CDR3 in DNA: TGCAGCGTTGAATTGGGGGGTTCGGGATTTAAGGGTACGCAGTATTTT.

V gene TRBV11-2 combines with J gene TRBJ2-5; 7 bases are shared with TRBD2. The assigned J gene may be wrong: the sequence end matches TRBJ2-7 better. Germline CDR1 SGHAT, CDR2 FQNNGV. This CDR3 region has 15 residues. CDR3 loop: CASSFASGIIYEQYF. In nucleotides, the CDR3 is TGTGCCAGCAGCTTTGCAAGCGGGATAATCTACGAGCAGTACTTC.

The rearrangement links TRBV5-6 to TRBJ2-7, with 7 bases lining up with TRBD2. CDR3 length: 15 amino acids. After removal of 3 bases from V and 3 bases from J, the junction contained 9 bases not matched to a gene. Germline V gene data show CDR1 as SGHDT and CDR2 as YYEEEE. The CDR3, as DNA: TGTGCCAGCAGCTGGAGGTCAGGGACTATCTACGAGCAGTACTTC. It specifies CASSWRSGTIYEQYF.

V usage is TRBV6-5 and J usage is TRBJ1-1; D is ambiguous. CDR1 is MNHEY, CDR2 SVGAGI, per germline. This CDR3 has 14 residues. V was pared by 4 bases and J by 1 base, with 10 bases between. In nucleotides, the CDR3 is TGTGCCAGCAGTTCCGGGATCCCGAACACTGAAGCTTTCTTT. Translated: CASSSGIPNTEAFF.

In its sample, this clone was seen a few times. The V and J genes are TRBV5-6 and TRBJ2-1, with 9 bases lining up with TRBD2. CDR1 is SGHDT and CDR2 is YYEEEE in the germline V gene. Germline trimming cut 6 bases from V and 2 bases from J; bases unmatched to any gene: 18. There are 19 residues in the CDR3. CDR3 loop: CASTDARASGIGPYNEQFF. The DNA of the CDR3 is TGTGCCAGCACCGACGCGAGGGCTAGCGGGATTGGGCCCTACAATGAGCAGTTCTTC.

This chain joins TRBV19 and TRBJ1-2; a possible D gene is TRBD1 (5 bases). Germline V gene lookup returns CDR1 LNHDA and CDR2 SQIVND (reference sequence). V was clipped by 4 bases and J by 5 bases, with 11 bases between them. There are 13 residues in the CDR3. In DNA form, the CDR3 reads TGTGCCAGTAGTACCGACGGGGGGTATGGCTACACCTTC. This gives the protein CASSTDGGYGYTF.

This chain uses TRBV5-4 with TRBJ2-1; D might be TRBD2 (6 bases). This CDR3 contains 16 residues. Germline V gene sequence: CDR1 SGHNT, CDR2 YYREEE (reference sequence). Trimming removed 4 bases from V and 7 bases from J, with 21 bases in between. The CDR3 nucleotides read TGTGCCAGCAGCGGGGGACCGGGACTCCCTAGAAATGAGCAGTTCTTC. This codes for CASSGGPGLPRNEQFF.

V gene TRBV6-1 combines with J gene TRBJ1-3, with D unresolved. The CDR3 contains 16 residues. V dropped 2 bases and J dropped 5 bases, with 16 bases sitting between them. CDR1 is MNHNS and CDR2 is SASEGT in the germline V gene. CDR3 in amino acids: CASSELSFLLRNTIYF. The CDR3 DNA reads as TGTGCCAGCAGTGAACTCAGTTTCCTCCTGCGAAACACCATATATTTT.

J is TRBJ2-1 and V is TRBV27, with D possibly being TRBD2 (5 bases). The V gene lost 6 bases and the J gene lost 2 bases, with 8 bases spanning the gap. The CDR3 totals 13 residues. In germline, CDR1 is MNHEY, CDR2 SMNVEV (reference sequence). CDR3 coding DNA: TGTGCCAGCAGGAGCGGACCCTACAATGAGCAGTTCTTC. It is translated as CASRSGPYNEQFF.

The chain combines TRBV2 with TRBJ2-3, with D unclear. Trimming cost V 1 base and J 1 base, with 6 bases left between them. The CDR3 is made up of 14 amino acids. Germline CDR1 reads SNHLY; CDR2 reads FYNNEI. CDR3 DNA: TGTGCCAGCAGTGAAGGGAGTGGCACAGATACGCAGTATTTT. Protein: CASSEGSGTDTQYF. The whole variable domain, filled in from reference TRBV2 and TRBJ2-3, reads EPEVTQTPSHQVTQMGQEVILRCVPISNHLYFYWYRQILGQKVEFLVSFYNNEISEKSEIFDDQFSVERPDGSNFTLKIRSTKLEDSAMYFCASSEGSGTDTQYFGPGTRLTVL.

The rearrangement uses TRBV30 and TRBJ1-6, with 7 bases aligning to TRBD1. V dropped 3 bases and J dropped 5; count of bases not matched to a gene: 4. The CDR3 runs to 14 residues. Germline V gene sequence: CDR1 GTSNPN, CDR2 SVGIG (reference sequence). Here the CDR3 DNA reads TGTGCCTGGAGGGGACAGTCGAATAATTCACCCCTCCACTTT. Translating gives CAWRGQSNNSPLHF. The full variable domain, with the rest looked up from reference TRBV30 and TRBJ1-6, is SQTIHQWPATLVQPVGSPLSLECTVEGTSNPNLYWYRQAAGRGLQLLFYSVGIGQISSEVPQNLSASRPQDRQFILSSKKLLLSDSGFYLCAWRGQSNNSPLHFGNGTRLTVT.

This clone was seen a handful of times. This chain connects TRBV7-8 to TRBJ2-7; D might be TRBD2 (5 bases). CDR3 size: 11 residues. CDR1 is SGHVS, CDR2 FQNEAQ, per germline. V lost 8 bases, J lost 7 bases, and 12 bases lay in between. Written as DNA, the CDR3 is TGTGCCAGCGGAGGCGGGTTTGAGCAGTACTTC. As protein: CASGGGFEQYF.

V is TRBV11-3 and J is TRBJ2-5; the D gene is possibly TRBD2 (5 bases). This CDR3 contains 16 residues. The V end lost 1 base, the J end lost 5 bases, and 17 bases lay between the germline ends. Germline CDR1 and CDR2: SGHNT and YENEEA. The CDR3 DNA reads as TGTGCCAGCAGCTTAGGACTAACGAGCGTGGAGGAGACCCAGTACTTC. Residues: CASSLGLTSVEETQYF.

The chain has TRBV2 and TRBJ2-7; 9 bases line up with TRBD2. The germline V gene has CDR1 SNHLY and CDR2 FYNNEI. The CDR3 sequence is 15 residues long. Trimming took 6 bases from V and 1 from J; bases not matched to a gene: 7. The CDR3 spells CASSPSGNPSYEQYF. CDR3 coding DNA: TGTGCCAGCAGCCCTAGCGGGAACCCTTCCTACGAGCAGTACTTC.

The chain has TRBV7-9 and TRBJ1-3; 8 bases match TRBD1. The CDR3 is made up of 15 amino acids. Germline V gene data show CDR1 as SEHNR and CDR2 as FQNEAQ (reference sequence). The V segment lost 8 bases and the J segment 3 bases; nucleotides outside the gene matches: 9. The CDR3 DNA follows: TGTGCCAGCTTTCCCCCAGGGGGCGTTGGAAACACCATATATTTT. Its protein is CASFPPGGVGNTIYF.